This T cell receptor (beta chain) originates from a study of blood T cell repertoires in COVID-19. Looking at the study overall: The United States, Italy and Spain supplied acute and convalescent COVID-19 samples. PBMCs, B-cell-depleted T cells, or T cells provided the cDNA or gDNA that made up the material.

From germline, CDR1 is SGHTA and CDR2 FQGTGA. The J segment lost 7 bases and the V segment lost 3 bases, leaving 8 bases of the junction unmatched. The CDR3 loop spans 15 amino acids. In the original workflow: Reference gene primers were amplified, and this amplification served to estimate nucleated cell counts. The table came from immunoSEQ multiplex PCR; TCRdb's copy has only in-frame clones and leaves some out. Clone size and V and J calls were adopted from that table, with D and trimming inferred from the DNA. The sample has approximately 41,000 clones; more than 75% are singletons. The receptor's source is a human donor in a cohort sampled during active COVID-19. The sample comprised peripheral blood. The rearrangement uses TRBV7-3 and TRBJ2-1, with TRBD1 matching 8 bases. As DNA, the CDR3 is TGTGCCAGCAGCTTCGGGACAGGACTTTTAAATGAGCAGTTCTTC. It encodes CASSFGTGLLNEQFF.